This TCR beta chain was retrieved from a study of blood T cell repertoires in COVID-19. Study in general: COVID-19 samples collected from the United States, Italy and Spain covered acute and convalescent phases. From T cells, B-cell-depleted T cells, or PBMCs came the material, which was cDNA or gDNA.

Germline lookup yields CDR1 SGHAT and CDR2 FQNNGV. The length of the CDR3 is 12 residues. Study processing details: Amplifying reference gene primers gave estimates of nucleated cell counts. TCRdb's table, derived via immunoSEQ multiplex PCR, lists solely in-frame clones and lacks some. Clonal size and the V and J genes are those of that table, whereas D and trimming came from the DNA. The sample carries fewer than 250,000 clones, 65% to 85% recorded once. This clone was recorded only once. Mismatch with germline at one junction end may stem from a read error. V is TRBV11-2 and J is TRBJ2-7, with D unclear. This sequence was found in a human donor in a cohort sampled during active COVID-19. Material: peripheral blood. The CDR3 DNA reads as TGTGCCAGCAGCTTAATTAACGGAGATCTTATCTTC. Residues: CASSLINGDLIF.